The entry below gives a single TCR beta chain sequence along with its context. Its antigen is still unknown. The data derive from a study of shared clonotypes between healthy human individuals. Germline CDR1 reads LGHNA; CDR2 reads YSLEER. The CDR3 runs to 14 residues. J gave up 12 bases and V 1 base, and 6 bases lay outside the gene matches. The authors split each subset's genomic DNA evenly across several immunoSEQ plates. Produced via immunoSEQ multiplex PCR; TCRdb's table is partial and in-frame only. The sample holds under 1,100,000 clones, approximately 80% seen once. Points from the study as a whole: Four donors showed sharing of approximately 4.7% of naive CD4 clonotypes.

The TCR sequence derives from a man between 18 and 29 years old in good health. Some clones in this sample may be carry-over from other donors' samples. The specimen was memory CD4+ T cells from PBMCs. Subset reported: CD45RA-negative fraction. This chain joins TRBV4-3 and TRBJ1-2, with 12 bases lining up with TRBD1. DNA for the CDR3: TGCGCCAGCAGCCAAGGGCCGGGACAGGGGGCTAACACCTTC. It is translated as CASSQGPGQGANTF.